The 29 T cell receptor beta chains reported below all come from one sample, sequenced in a study of blood T cell repertoires in COVID-19 (dated by TCRdb to about 2020). Libraries were built with the immunoSEQ multiplex PCR assay. TCRdb mirrors the immuneACCESS table, restricted to in-frame sequences. Some clones are absent from its copies; in checked studies, under half trace to an unresolved V gene, and the reason for the others is unknown. The sample records more than 100,000 clones, around 84% of which are singletons. 2.4% of the sample is held by the ten biggest clonotypes. The sequencing input was PBMCs or T cells enriched from blood (not recorded which). The receptors were sampled from a man in his forties with acute COVID-19.

The V gene is TRBV6-5, the J gene TRBJ1-1; D not resolved. Per germline, CDR1 MNHEY and CDR2 SVGAGI. CDR3 size: 11 residues. The V end lost 6 bases, the J end lost 8 bases, and 10 bases lay between the germline ends. In DNA form, the CDR3 reads TGTGCCAGCAGCGCAACATTGGAAGCTTTCTTT. It is translated as CASSATLEAFF.

The chain links TRBV7-3 to TRBJ2-1, with D hard to call. The CDR3 is 13 amino acids. CDR1 is SGHTA, CDR2 FQGTGA, per germline. V dropped 1 base and J dropped 3 bases, with 4 bases sitting between them. The DNA for the CDR3 is TGTGCCAGCAGCTTAAGCTACTACAATGAGCAGTTCTTC. It encodes CASSLSYYNEQFF.

The chain has TRBV5-1 and TRBJ2-5; D is undetermined. Germline V CDR1 and CDR2: SGHRS, YFSETQ. The CDR3 covers 13 residues. V gave up 4 bases and J gave up 2 bases, with 9 bases separating them. DNA of the CDR3: TGCGCCAGCAGCCTGGCCAATCAAGAGACCCAGTACTTC. Amino acids: CASSLANQETQYF.

The genes are TRBV19 and TRBJ1-5; the D is unclear. The CDR3 is made up of 18 amino acids. The V end was cut by 6 bases, the J end by 0 bases, with 21 bases between. The germline CDR1 and CDR2 sequences are LNHDA and SQIVND (reference sequence). CDR3 sequence (DNA): TGTGCCAGTAGCTTAAAGGGCAGGACTGTCCTTAGCAATCAGCCCCAGCATTTT. Translating it yields CASSLKGRTVLSNQPQHF.

This clone was detected only a few times. V gene TRBV3-1 (or the pseudogene TRBV3-2) combines with J gene TRBJ2-2; D might be TRBD2 (6 bases). CDR3 length: 15 residues. Germline values: CDR1 LGHDT, CDR2 YNNKEL (reference sequence). Deletions cut 0 bases from V and 5 bases from J, with 10 bases between. This CDR3 reads CASSQEGGPTGELFF. The CDR3 DNA reads TGTGCCAGCAGCCAAGAAGGAGGGCCGACCGGGGAGCTGTTTTTT.

This chain links TRBV5-1 with TRBJ2-1, with 10 bases identical to TRBD2. Losses at the gene ends were 9 bases for V and 7 bases for J; bases not matched to a gene: 10. This CDR3 spans 14 amino acids. Looked up from germline, CDR1 is SGHRS and CDR2 is YFSETQ. CDR3 amino acids: CATQPGTSENEQFF. The CDR3 nucleotides are TGCGCCACCCAACCCGGGACTAGCGAAAATGAGCAGTTCTTC.

The V gene is TRBV27, the J gene TRBJ2-6, with D possibly matching TRBD2 (5 bases). In germline, CDR1 is MNHEY, CDR2 SMNVEV (reference sequence). This CDR3 is built from 17 residues. V dropped 5 bases and J dropped 0 bases, with 14 bases sitting between them. As DNA, the CDR3 is TGTGCCAGCAGTGGAGGATTCTCTACCTCTGGGGCCAACGTCCTGACTTTC. Its protein product is CASSGGFSTSGANVLTF.

This clone was seen more than once but under ten times. This rearrangement joins TRBV14 to TRBJ2-1; TRBD2 is a possible D gene (6 bases). The CDR3 runs 14 residues. The ends were cut back, 4 bases at V and 6 bases at J, with 13 bases in the middle. Looked up from germline, CDR1 is SGHDN and CDR2 is FVKESK. CDR3 DNA sequence: TGTGCCAGCAGCCCACGAGGGACTCGCAATGAGCAGTTCTTC. Translating gives CASSPRGTRNEQFF.

The rearrangement links TRBV19 to TRBJ2-3, with D unresolved. Germline V gene lookup returns CDR1 LNHDA and CDR2 SQIVND (reference sequence). This CDR3 contains 14 residues. Trimming took 1 base from V and 1 from J, leaving 6 bases between them. The CDR3 coding sequence is TGTGCCAGTAGTATAGCGGGTGGCACAGATACGCAGTATTTT. Amino acids: CASSIAGGTDTQYF.

This clone occurred once. The chain uses TRBV7-9 and TRBJ2-1, with 9 bases identical to TRBD2. The CDR3 extends over 15 amino acids. Germline V gene data show CDR1 as SEHNR and CDR2 as FQNEAQ (reference sequence). The ends lost 4 bases at V and 2 bases at J; junction bases unmatched: 3. The CDR3 DNA follows: TGTGCCAGCAGCTATAGCGGGGGAACCTACAATGAGCAGTTCTTC. Encoded protein: CASSYSGGTYNEQFF.

The V and J genes are TRBV7-6 and TRBJ2-7; 9 positions agree with TRBD2. Germline V CDR1 and CDR2: SGHVS, FNYEAQ. CDR3 length: 16 residues. Unmatched junction bases numbered 8, after V lost 5 bases and J lost 0 bases. CDR3 protein: CASSENPSGDSYEQYF. The DNA of the CDR3 is TGTGCCAGCAGCGAGAATCCTAGCGGGGACTCCTACGAGCAGTACTTC. The full variable domain, in which reference TRBV7-6 and TRBJ2-7 provide the parts outside the CDR3, is GAGVSQSPRYKVTKRGQDVALRCDPISGHVSLYWYRQALGQGPEFLTYFNYEAQQDKSGLPNDRFSAERPEGSISTLTIQRTEQRDSAMYRCASSENPSGDSYEQYFGPGTRLTVT.

This clone has a single count. This chain joins TRBV14 and TRBJ2-3; 9 bases align to TRBD2. Germline V gives CDR1 SGHDN, CDR2 FVKESK. CDR3 size: 15 residues. V lost 4 bases, J lost 0 bases, and 2 bases stayed unmatched. The CDR3 sequence: CASSRTSGSTDTQYF. In nucleotides, the CDR3 is TGTGCCAGCAGCCGCACTAGCGGGAGCACAGATACGCAGTATTTT.

The chain joins TRBV28 to TRBJ1-2; 8 bases fit TRBD1. J gave up 7 bases and V 6 bases, and 10 bases lay outside the gene matches. There are 14 residues in the CDR3. Germline loops: CDR1 MDHEN, CDR2 SYDVKM. In DNA, the CDR3 is TGTGCCAGCAGCCTACAGGGGGGGATTAGTGGCTACACCTTC. Encoded protein: CASSLQGGISGYTF.

The V gene is TRBV10-2, the J gene TRBJ1-2; D might be TRBD1 (5 bases). The CDR3 length is 12 residues. The germline V gene encodes CDR1 WSHSY and CDR2 SAAADI. Between the trimmed V and J ends, which lost 6 bases and 3 bases, there was a span of 8 bases. CDR3 sequence (DNA): TGCGCCAGCAGCGGGGGGGACTATGGCTACACCTTC. It codes for CASSGGDYGYTF.

This rearrangement joins TRBV5-1 to TRBJ2-2, with 7 nucleotides matching TRBD2. The junction had 5 bases not matched to a gene; V was cut back by 0 bases and J by 3 bases. This CDR3 region has 16 residues. Germline V gene data show CDR1 as SGHRS and CDR2 as YFSETQ. The CDR3 DNA reads as TGCGCCAGCAGCTTGGCACTAGCGAGCGACACCGGGGAGCTGTTTTTT. Translation gives CASSLALASDTGELFF.

The chain links TRBV6-4 to TRBJ1-5; a possible D gene is TRBD1 (5 bases). Germline CDR1 and CDR2: MRHNA and SNTAGT. The CDR3 is 16 residues long. V lost 8 bases and J 2 bases, leaving 19 bases between the germline ends. The CDR3 spells CASPHHGGGGNQPQHF. In DNA, the CDR3 is TGTGCCAGCCCGCATCACGGGGGAGGTGGCAATCAGCCCCAGCATTTT.

V and J are TRBV10-3 and TRBJ2-1; D might be TRBD2 (5 bases). CDR1 is ENHRY and CDR2 is SYGVKD in the germline V gene. The V and J ends lost 2 bases and 0 bases respectively, with 11 bases between them. There are 16 residues in the CDR3. CDR3 nucleotides: TGTGCCATCAGTGAGAGTAGCGAGAGCTCCTACAATGAGCAGTTCTTC. The encoded protein is CAISESSESSYNEQFF.

The CDR3 is CASSSTRTGAAGANVLTF. The CDR3 DNA follows: TGCGCCAGCAGCTCAACCCGGACAGGGGCTGCTGGGGCCAACGTCCTGACTTTC. This sequence joins TRBV5-1 and TRBJ2-6; TRBD1 aligns across 9 bases. Looked up from germline, CDR1 is SGHRS and CDR2 is YFSETQ. V shed 3 bases and J 2 bases; nucleotides not matched to a gene: 9. CDR3 length: 18 amino acids. Full variable domain (outside the CDR3, taken from reference TRBV5-1 and TRBJ2-6): KAGVTQTPRYLIKTRGQQVTLSCSPISGHRSVSWYQQTPGQGLQFLFEYFSETQRNKGNFPGRFSGRQFSNSRSEMNVSTLELGDSALYLCASSSTRTGAAGANVLTFGAGSRLTVL.

The chain links TRBV2 to TRBJ1-2, with unresolved D. The CDR3 is 12 amino acids. Between the trimmed V and J ends, which lost 11 bases and 9 bases, there was a span of 19 bases. From germline, CDR1 is SNHLY and CDR2 FYNNEI. CDR3 sequence (DNA): TGTGCCTTACGGGGAGGACTGAACAGCTACACCTTC. It is translated as CALRGGLNSYTF.

The chain employs TRBV15 and TRBJ2-5; 11 bases are shared with TRBD2. Germline CDR1 reads LNHNV; CDR2 reads YYDKDF (reference sequence). CDR3 length: 16 residues. Trimming removed 5 bases from V and 4 bases from J; junction bases left unmatched: 9. The CDR3 is CATSVKTSGIGETQYF. DNA for the CDR3: TGTGCCACCAGCGTCAAGACTAGCGGGATAGGAGAGACCCAGTACTTC.

The rearrangement links TRBV28 to TRBJ1-1; 8 nucleotides align to TRBD1. The V and J ends lost 4 bases and 4 bases, in that order; junction bases with no gene match: 5. The CDR3 extends over 14 amino acids. Looked up from germline, CDR1 is MDHEN and CDR2 is SYDVKM. DNA of the CDR3: TGTGCCAGCAGTTCTTATACAGGGGGCACTGAAGCTTTCTTT. This translates into CASSSYTGGTEAFF.

The rearrangement joins TRBV5-1 to TRBJ2-5; TRBD1 agrees at 7 bases. The length of the CDR3 is 14 residues. V gave up 0 bases and J gave up 5 bases; unmatched junction bases: 4. Per the germline V gene, CDR1 is SGHRS and CDR2 is YFSETQ. CDR3 loop: CASSLGGGEETQYF. CDR3 coding DNA: TGCGCCAGCAGCTTGGGAGGGGGCGAGGAGACCCAGTACTTC.

This clone was found once. V is TRBV6-5 and J is TRBJ1-2, with D tentatively TRBD1 (5 bases). The CDR3 is 13 amino acids. Trimming pared 7 bases from V and 7 bases from J, leaving 16 bases between. Germline lookup yields CDR1 MNHEY and CDR2 SVGAGI. The CDR3 bases are TGTGCCAGCAAGGAGGGGATAGAGGGTGGCTACACCTTC. The encoded protein is CASKEGIEGGYTF.

The V call is TRBV27, the J call TRBJ2-5; a possible D gene is TRBD2 (5 bases). CDR1 is MNHEY and CDR2 is SMNVEV in the germline V gene (reference sequence). The length of the CDR3 is 15 residues. V was clipped by 2 bases and J by 5 bases, with 15 bases between them. Written as DNA, the CDR3 is TGTGCCAGCAGTTTAGTGGAGGCCACGCGGGAGACCCAGTACTTC. Amino acids: CASSLVEATRETQYF.

This chain uses TRBV6-5 with TRBJ1-2; D is perhaps TRBD1 (5 bases). V lost 6 bases and J 8 bases, leaving 13 bases between the germline ends. This CDR3 comprises 12 residues. Germline V gives CDR1 MNHEY, CDR2 SVGAGI. CDR3 loop: CASRGGLAGYTF. The DNA for the CDR3 is TGTGCCAGCAGGGGGGGTCTGGCGGGCTACACCTTC.

This clone has a single count. This chain uses TRBV6-6 with TRBJ2-3; TRBD2 agrees at 14 bases. This CDR3 is built from 16 residues. The junction had 5 bases not matched to a gene; V was cut back by 5 bases and J by 4 bases. In germline, CDR1 is MNHNY, CDR2 SVGAGI (reference sequence). CDR3 sequence: CASSRGLAGGPDTQYF. The CDR3 DNA follows: TGTGCCAGCAGTCGTGGACTAGCGGGGGGCCCAGATACGCAGTATTTT.

This clone was detected only a few times. The chain is built from TRBV7-3 and TRBJ2-2; 8 nucleotides align to TRBD1. V dropped 5 bases and J dropped 6; count of bases not matched to a gene: 14. Germline V gene lookup returns CDR1 SGHTA and CDR2 FQGTGA. The CDR3 totals 17 residues. In DNA, the CDR3 is TGTGCCAGCAGCCCGACCCTGGACAGGGCCAAATCCGGGGAGCTGTTTTTT. Protein product: CASSPTLDRAKSGELFF. The full variable domain, rest sourced from reference TRBV7-3 and TRBJ2-2, is GAGVSQTPSNKVTEKGKYVELRCDPISGHTALYWYRQSLGQGPEFLIYFQGTGAADDSGLPNDRFFAVRPEGSVSTLKIQRTERGDSAVYLCASSPTLDRAKSGELFFGEGSRLTVL.

The chain recombines TRBV7-6 with TRBJ2-2, with TRBD2 matching over 8 bases. This CDR3 is built from 14 residues. CDR1 is SGHVS and CDR2 is FNYEAQ in the germline V gene. With V trimmed by 5 bases and J by 7 bases, 6 bases remained unmatched. The CDR3 protein is CASSPGLDYGELFF. The CDR3 DNA sequence: TGTGCCAGCAGCCCGGGACTAGACTACGGGGAGCTGTTTTTT.

This sequence joins TRBV7-2 and TRBJ2-1; TRBD2 aligns across 9 bases. Germline-derived CDR1 and CDR2 are SGHTA and FQGNSA. Trimming cost V 5 bases and J 4 bases; bases outside gene matches: 6. The CDR3 is 15 residues long. The CDR3 is CASSSVAGAYNEQFF. The CDR3 nucleotides read TGTGCCAGCAGCAGCGTAGCGGGGGCGTACAATGAGCAGTTCTTC.